This note documents a single T cell receptor (beta chain) sequence. Its antigen is unknown. Per-base qualities were not stored, and no clone one base away is much larger. The immunoSEQ Assay, a bias-controlled multiplex PCR, was used to amplify TCRbeta CDR3 regions from genomic DNA. The original methods were these. Within the assay, amplification of reference gene primers was used to estimate how many nucleated cells each sample contained. To quantify the absolute abundance of each unique TCRbeta CDR3 rearrangement, sequence reads were collapsed and filtered. For each sample, productive Simpson clonality was calculated as the square root of Simpson's diversity index over productive rearrangements. TCRdb provides this immuneACCESS table in a form limited to in-frame rearrangements. Some clones are lacking; in checked studies, under half of them reflect an unresolved V gene, and why the rest are absent is not known. That table furnishes V, J and clone size, whereas the DNA furnished D and trimming. This sample comprises about 400,000 clones, approximately 84% of them detected only once. Together, the top ten hold 2.5% to 3% of the sample.

This record belongs to a study of blood T cell repertoires in COVID-19 (dated by TCRdb to 2018 to 2020). Looking at the study overall: Collaborator samples came from the United States, Italy and Spain and covered acute and convalescent phases of COVID-19. The repertoires were released in a freely available public database meant as a resource for research on the immune response to SARS-CoV-2. The sample metadata nearly always contained a de-identified subject ID, COVID-19 status, age in years and sex. The material from the prospective study consisted of cDNA or gDNA derived from T cells, B-cell-depleted T cells, or PBMCs. The samples were drawn from two sources: the first 160 participants of the ongoing ImmuneRACE study, and 1,200 or so subjects contributed by 6 global collaborators. Deeply sampled blood TCRbeta repertoires from subjects exposed to, actively infected with, or recovered from COVID-19 were included in the dataset. HLA class I and class II types, where available, came from metadata supplied by the sample provider rather than from assay-based typing. Broad study findings and their caveats: Clinical and demographic metadata were provided uncurated, with the amount varying by source and participant.

Reading the germline V gene gives CDR1 SGDLS and CDR2 YYNGEE. The CDR3 starts with the cysteine, ends with the phenylalanine, and has 15 residues. The retained sequence is limited to the CDR3, 45 bases, with the frame set at the first base. Trimming leaves V shorter by 3 bases and J shorter by 1 base, with the junction holding 5 bases beyond the gene matches. Enrolling through a virtual design, the prospective study's participants ranged in age from roughly 18 to 90 years and lived across 24 United States geographic areas. In the prospective study, cohorts were assigned on the basis of participant-reported clinical history obtained from a screening survey and a study questionnaire. ImmuneRACE Cohort 3 recovered participants were defined by two consecutive negative NP/OP PCR tests, healthcare professional clearance, or symptom resolution. In the prospective study, mobile phlebotomists collected whole blood, serum and a nasopharyngeal or oropharyngeal swab from each participant. Participants in the prospective study had the option to provide additional blood draws and questionnaires over a roughly 2-month period. Before DNA extraction, prospective study blood samples were shipped either frozen or at room temperature.

Sequencing used PBMCs or T cells enriched from blood (not recorded which). This receptor was identified in a woman between 25 and 40 years old who had recovered from COVID-19. This sequence uses TRBV9 and TRBJ2-3, with 7 bases in between that match TRBD2. The base sequence is TGTGCCAGCAGCGGCCGGGGGGAGGGCACAGATACGCAGTATTTT. It is translated as CASSGRGEGTDTQYF.